This is a list of T cell receptor beta chains from one sample in a study of cytomegalovirus exposure and HLA in healthy donors. The repertoire was sequenced with immunoSEQ multiplex PCR; TCRdb's copy has only in-frame clones and lacks some. The sample has approximately 150,000 clones; 76% are singletons. The sample taken for sequencing was PBMCs. The receptors stem from a male donor in good health and CMV-seronegative. Both conserved end residues are part of each CDR3. The D gene is left open where the match is weak. Only part of the rows carry a size: once, few, many, or a class if the clone is expanded.

cdr3_length clone_size d_call j_call v_call cdr3_aa cdr3_nt
19 NA TRBD2 TRBJ2-3 TRBV28 CASRPQISTSGRSTDTQYF TGTGCCAGCAGACCCCAAATCTCGACTAGCGGGAGGAGCACAGATACGCAGTATTTT
14 NA NA TRBJ1-5 TRBV2 CASSPGQARKPQHF TGTGCCAGCAGTCCAGGACAAGCTCGGAAGCCCCAGCATTTT
15 NA NA TRBJ1-4 TRBV6-6 CASSYSAEANEKLFF TGTGCCAGCAGTTACTCGGCAGAAGCTAATGAAAAACTGTTTTTT
13 NA TRBD1 TRBJ1-1 TRBV28 CAIWTGGMYKAFF TGTGCCATCTGGACAGGGGGAATGTACAAAGCTTTCTTT
14 NA NA TRBJ2-6 TRBV5-1 CASSAGSGANVLTF TGCGCCAGCAGCGCGGGTTCTGGGGCCAACGTCCTGACTTTC
19 NA TRBD1 TRBJ2-6 TRBV4-1 CASSQAGQGRVSGANVLTF TGCGCCAGCAGCCAAGCGGGACAGGGGAGAGTCTCTGGGGCCAACGTCCTGACTTTC
15 NA NA TRBJ2-2 TRBV7-2 CASSLSLAATGELFF TGTGCCAGCAGCTTATCGCTAGCAGCCACCGGGGAGCTGTTTTTT
14 NA NA TRBJ1-1 TRBV7-9 CASSSRGIGTEAFF TGTGCCAGCAGCTCCCGGGGAATTGGGACTGAAGCTTTCTTT
11 NA NA TRBJ1-1 TRBV28 CASSLRERAFF TGTGCCAGCAGTTTAAGAGAAAGAGCTTTCTTT
17 NA TRBD1 TRBJ1-4 TRBV25-1 CASSPRTGPATNEKLFF TGTGCCAGCAGCCCACGGACAGGGCCAGCAACTAATGAAAAACTGTTTTTT
13 NA NA TRBJ2-7 TRBV5-1 CASREGQNYEQYF TGCGCCAGCAGGGAGGGGCAGAACTACGAGCAGTACTTC
16 few TRBD2 TRBJ2-7 TRBV6-4 CASSPTGTSGSYEQYF TGTGCCAGCAGTCCGACAGGGACTAGCGGATCCTACGAGCAGTACTTC
14 NA TRBD2 TRBJ2-1 TRBV7-9 CASSLIKAGAFSFF TGTGCCAGCAGCTTAATAAAAGCGGGGGCCTTTTCATTCTTC
13 NA NA TRBJ2-2 TRBV6-4 CASSDSSTGELFF TGTGCCAGCAGTGACTCGAGCACCGGGGAGCTGTTTTTT
12 NA NA TRBJ2-5 TRBV7-8 CASSLASETQYF TGTGCCAGCAGCTTAGCTTCGGAGACCCAGTACTTC
11 NA NA TRBJ1-2 TRBV29-1 CSVEVRSGYTF TGCAGCGTTGAAGTCCGTTCTGGCTACACCTTC
15 NA TRBD2 TRBJ2-5 TRBV5-1 CASSLDLAGVETQYF TGCGCCAGCAGCTTGGATCTAGCGGGAGTGGAGACCCAGTACTTC
15 NA NA TRBJ1-2 TRBV18 CASSVTPDTNYGYTF TGTGCCAGCTCAGTCACACCCGATACTAACTATGGCTACACCTTC
14 once NA TRBJ1-2 TRBV18 CASSPRRETNGYTF TGTGCCAGCTCACCACGGAGGGAAACGAATGGCTACACCTTC
17 NA TRBD2 TRBJ2-3 TRBV7-6 CASSPLAGGPGTDTQYF TGTGCCAGCAGCCCCTTAGCGGGAGGGCCAGGGACAGATACGCAGTATTTT
13 NA TRBD2 TRBJ2-1 TRBV5-1 CASSLELASQQFF TGCGCCAGCAGCTTGGAACTAGCGAGCCAGCAGTTCTTC
12 NA NA TRBJ2-7 TRBV5-8 CASSLGRVEQYF TGTGCCAGCAGCTTGGGTCGTGTCGAGCAGTACTTC
14 NA TRBD2 TRBJ2-1 TRBV7-2 CASSFSSGYNEQFF TGTGCCAGCAGCTTTTCTAGCGGTTACAATGAGCAGTTCTTC
17 NA TRBD1 TRBJ1-5 TRBV7-8 CASSLAPGQGSGRPQHF TGTGCCAGCAGCTTAGCACCGGGACAGGGGTCCGGTAGGCCCCAGCATTTT
18 NA NA TRBJ1-2 TRBV19 CASSIEKAAGPINYGYTF TGTGCCAGTAGTATAGAAAAAGCCGCAGGGCCGATAAACTATGGCTACACCTTC
17 once TRBD2 TRBJ2-3 TRBV5-4 CASSGGGLAASTDTQYF TGTGCCAGCAGCGGGGGAGGGTTAGCGGCTAGCACAGATACGCAGTATTTT
11 NA NA TRBJ1-1 TRBV2 CASRTNTEAFF TGTGCCAGCAGGACTAACACTGAAGCTTTCTTT
15 NA NA TRBJ2-1 TRBV18 CASSPPTAGSDEQFF TGTGCCAGCTCACCACCGACCGCAGGGTCAGATGAGCAGTTCTTC
14 NA NA TRBJ1-1 TRBV11-2 CASSQAGGYTEAFF TGTGCCAGCAGCCAAGCGGGGGGGTATACTGAAGCTTTCTTT
13 few NA TRBJ2-7 TRBV6-1 CASSEAGSYEQYF TGTGCCAGCAGCGAAGCAGGGAGTTACGAGCAGTACTTC
15 NA TRBD2 TRBJ2-7 TRBV5-1 CASSGIAGVSYEQYF TGCGCCAGCAGCGGGATAGCGGGAGTTTCCTACGAGCAGTACTTC
17 once TRBD1 TRBJ1-6 TRBV7-2 CASSPGTGSLFSSPLHF TGTGCCAGCAGCCCAGGGACAGGGTCCTTGTTTAGCTCACCCCTCCACTTT
13 NA NA TRBJ2-1 TRBV5-1 CASSLGGANEQFF TGCGCCAGCAGCTTGGGCGGGGCCAATGAGCAGTTCTTC
15 once NA TRBJ1-1 TRBV6-5 CASSYSYNQGTEAFF TGTGCCAGCAGTTACTCGTACAATCAGGGCACTGAAGCTTTCTTT
15 NA NA TRBJ1-3 TRBV28 CASSRFGAYGNTIYF TGTGCCAGCAGCCGTTTTGGGGCGTACGGAAACACCATATATTTT
11 few NA TRBJ2-5 TRBV20-1 CSLGRGETQYF TGCAGCCTAGGCAGAGGGGAGACCCAGTACTTC
15 NA TRBD2 TRBJ2-2 TRBV19 CASSPAGLNTGELFF TGTGCCAGCTCCCCAGCGGGGCTGAACACCGGGGAGCTGTTTTTT
15 NA TRBD2 TRBJ2-6 TRBV5-1 CASSFGGAGANVLTF TGCGCCAGCAGCTTCGGGGGGGCAGGGGCCAACGTCCTGACTTTC
18 NA TRBD2 TRBJ2-2 TRBV7-6 CASSPRPGAGTRTGELFF TGTGCCAGCAGCCCCCGTCCGGGGGCCGGGACTAGGACCGGGGAGCTGTTTTTT
13 NA NA TRBJ2-2 TRBV7-6 CASSFGLTGELFF TGTGCCAGCAGCTTCGGACTAACCGGGGAGCTGTTTTTT
16 NA TRBD1 TRBJ2-1 TRBV18 CASSPGQGISYNEQFF TGTGCCAGCTCACCGGGACAGGGAATCTCCTACAATGAGCAGTTCTTC
15 NA TRBD2 TRBJ2-3 TRBV28 CASSLPGGGTDTQYF TGTGCCAGCAGTTTACCGGGAGGCGGCACAGATACGCAGTATTTT
14 NA NA TRBJ1-1 TRBV28 CASSRPGGAAEAFF TGTGCCAGCAGCCGCCCCGGAGGGGCCGCTGAAGCTTTCTTT
17 NA TRBD1 TRBJ1-6 TRBV28 CASSSARTGGRNSPLHF TGTGCCAGCAGTTCAGCCAGGACAGGGGGAAGAAATTCACCCCTCCACTTT
15 NA TRBD1 TRBJ1-3 TRBV13 CASSFVLGGENTIYF TGTGCCAGCAGCTTCGTCCTAGGGGGCGAAAACACCATATATTTT
14 NA TRBD1 TRBJ1-5 TRBV19 CASSEDRGLQPQHF TGTGCCAGTAGTGAAGACAGGGGGCTTCAGCCCCAGCATTTT
17 NA TRBD1 TRBJ2-6 TRBV7-9 CSSSLDRDSFGANVLTF TGTTCCAGCAGCTTGGACAGGGATTCCTTCGGGGCCAACGTCCTGACTTTC
13 NA NA TRBJ2-2 TRBV10-3 CAIRRGGSGELFF TGTGCCATCAGGCGGGGCGGGTCCGGGGAGCTGTTTTTT
18 NA NA TRBJ1-5 TRBV15 CATSRDLAGLDSNQPQHF TGTGCCACCAGCAGAGATCTCGCGGGGCTTGATAGCAATCAGCCCCAGCATTTT